The 32 T cell receptor beta chains presented below share a single source sample, sequenced in a study of T cells after yellow fever vaccination. TCRdb used MiXCR to reprocess the 5' RACE reads, holding one entry per CDR3 protein. The repertoire consists of 200,000 to 250,000 distinct CDR3 sequences, with about 7% occurring once and the leading ten covering roughly 0.86%. The input for sequencing was CD4+ T cells sorted from PBMCs, taken 15 days after the yellow fever booster vaccination. The source of these receptors is a man aged 30-40 years who received the YFV17D yellow fever vaccine.

CDR3: CASSLEASGRAEQYF. Written as DNA, the CDR3 is TGTGCCAGCAGTTTAGAGGCCAGCGGGAGGGCTGAGCAGTACTTC. V gene TRBV12-3 or TRBV12-4 combines with J gene TRBJ2-7, with 10 bases matching TRBD2. V shed 1 base and J 7 bases; nucleotides not matched to a gene: 7. The CDR3 consists of 15 residues.

This clonotype was recorded many times. This chain joins TRBV5-1 and TRBJ2-6; TRBD1 aligns across 7 bases. Germline V CDR1 and CDR2: SGHRS, YFSETQ. With V trimmed by 2 bases and J by 0 bases, 11 bases remained unmatched. The CDR3 is 19 residues long. The chain's CDR3 is CASSFQQGSKSSGANVLTF. The CDR3 nucleotides are TGCGCCAGCAGCTTTCAACAGGGGTCGAAAAGCTCTGGGGCCAACGTCCTGACTTTC.

This clonotype was picked up many times. The chain is built from TRBV5-4 and TRBJ2-5; D gene unclear. CDR3 size: 12 residues. The germline V gene has CDR1 SGHNT and CDR2 YYREEE (reference sequence). Trimming stripped 5 bases from V and 5 bases from J, with 10 bases between. CDR3 residues: CASSRLRETQYF. The CDR3 DNA reads TGTGCCAGCAGTCGTCTTAGGGAGACCCAGTACTTC.

This clonotype was recorded at least ten times. The chain joins TRBV5-1 to TRBJ1-4; possibly TRBD1 for D (6 bases). The CDR3 contains 13 residues. Trimming took off 0 bases at V and 8 bases at J, with 8 bases between the two ends. Per germline, CDR1 SGHRS and CDR2 YFSETQ. For the CDR3, the DNA is TGCGCCAGCAGCTTGGAGAGGGGGGAAAAACTGTTTTTT. It translates to CASSLERGEKLFF.

The genes are TRBV6-1 and TRBJ2-7, with TRBD2 matching over 7 bases. Germline CDR1 MNHNS, CDR2 SASEGT. V trimming: 9 bases; J trimming: 3 bases; junction bases outside the gene matches: 17. The CDR3 covers 16 residues. CDR3 protein: CASRTRVAGINYEQYF. The DNA for the CDR3 is TGTGCCAGTCGGACTCGTGTAGCGGGTATAAACTACGAGCAGTACTTC.

This clonotype was recorded a few times. The V and J genes are TRBV24-1 and TRBJ2-5; the match to TRBD2 covers 14 bases. V shed 7 bases, J shed 2 bases, and the junction held 8 bases outside the gene matches. The CDR3 sequence is 17 residues long. Germline CDR1 KGHDR, CDR2 SFDVKD. The CDR3 coding sequence is TGTGCCACCAGCCCCGGGACTAGCGGGAGCCATCAAGAGACCCAGTACTTC. It encodes CATSPGTSGSHQETQYF.

This clonotype occurred many times. The chain joins TRBV7-8 to TRBJ2-3, with a tentative D call TRBD2 (6 bases). Germline V gene data show CDR1 as SGHVS and CDR2 as FQNEAQ. The V end was cut by 4 bases, the J end by 2 bases, with 13 bases between. The CDR3 is 15 residues long. The CDR3 loop is CASSYLAVATDTQYF. CDR3 nucleotides: TGTGCCAGCAGCTATTTAGCGGTCGCCACAGATACGCAGTATTTT.

This sequence joins TRBV29-1 and TRBJ2-3; perhaps D is TRBD1 or TRBD2 (6 bases each). This CDR3 spans 15 amino acids. Germline CDR1 is SQVTM and CDR2 is ANQGSEA. Trimming took off 6 bases at V and 2 bases at J, with 18 bases between the two ends. CDR3 sequence (DNA): TGCAGCGTCGACGGGGGCTCCCAAAACACAGATACGCAGTATTTT. Translated, it gives CSVDGGSQNTDTQYF.

This clonotype has at least ten counts. The chain uses TRBV5-1 and TRBJ1-1; no clear D gene. Germline CDR1 is SGHRS and CDR2 is YFSETQ. V lost 0 bases and J 1 base, leaving 10 bases between the germline ends. This CDR3 has 15 residues. CDR3 DNA: TGCGCCAGCAGCTTGGGTACGGTCAAGAACACTGAAGCTTTCTTT. Translated, it gives CASSLGTVKNTEAFF.

In its sample, this clonotype was seen many times. A junction end diverges from the germline sequence, so it may reflect a read error. This chain joins TRBV7-2 and TRBJ2-1, with D perhaps matching TRBD1 or TRBD2 (5 bases each). Germline V gene lookup returns CDR1 SGHTA and CDR2 FQGNSA. CDR3 size: 12 residues. The chain's CDR3 is CASSFLHQGPDF. CDR3 DNA: TGTGCCAGCAGCTTTCTCCATCAGGGACCCGACTTC. Combining the CDR3 with reference TRBV7-2 and TRBJ2-1 gives the whole variable domain GAGVSQSPSNKVTEKGKDVELRCDPISGHTALYWYRQSLGQGLEFLIYFQGNSAPDKSGLPSDRFSAERTGGSVSTLTIQRTQQEDSAVYLCASSFLHQGPDFGPGTRLTVL.

J is TRBJ2-5 and V is TRBV29-1; D is perhaps TRBD2 (5 bases). Trimming stripped 5 bases from V and 2 bases from J, with 12 bases between. CDR3 length: 13 residues. Germline V CDR1 and CDR2: SQVTM, ANQGSEA. CDR3 DNA sequence: TGCAGCGTTAAGGATCAGCGGCAAGAGACCCAGTACTTC. This sequence encodes CSVKDQRQETQYF. Drawing the rest from reference TRBV29-1 and TRBJ2-5, the complete variable domain is SAVISQKPSRDICQRGTSLTIQCQVDSQVTMMFWYRQQPGQSLTLIATANQGSEATYESGFVIDKFPISRPNLTFSTLTVSNMSPEDSSIYLCSVKDQRQETQYFGPGTRLLVL.

The chain recombines TRBV20-1 with TRBJ2-3; 13 bases are a match to TRBD2. The CDR3 is made up of 17 amino acids. CDR1 and CDR2 from the germline V gene are DFQATT and SNEGSKA (reference sequence). The J segment lost 4 bases and the V segment lost 2 bases, leaving 9 bases of the junction unmatched. The CDR3 sequence: CSARTTTSGRMADTQYF. The CDR3 nucleotides are TGCAGTGCTAGAACCACGACTAGCGGGAGGATGGCAGATACGCAGTATTTT.

Ten or more counts support this clonotype. The chain links TRBV3-1 to TRBJ2-1, with 10 bases identical to TRBD2. The junction had 12 bases not matched to a gene; V was cut back by 3 bases and J by 7 bases. The germline V gene encodes CDR1 LGHDT and CDR2 YNNKEL (reference sequence). This CDR3 has 17 amino acids. CDR3 in amino acids: CASSHSLSGRAANEQFF. CDR3 sequence (DNA): TGTGCCAGCAGCCACTCTCTAAGCGGGAGGGCCGCGAATGAGCAGTTCTTC.

The chain carries TRBV30 and TRBJ2-5, with 12 nucleotides matching TRBD2. The CDR3 totals 17 residues. Germline trimming cut 4 bases from V and 5 bases from J; bases unmatched to any gene: 14. Germline-derived CDR1 and CDR2 are GTSNPN and SVGIG (reference sequence). The CDR3 region has the DNA TGTGCCTGGACCCGCGTCCGACTAGCGGGAGTCTGGGAGACCCAGTACTTC. This encodes CAWTRVRLAGVWETQYF.

This clonotype was seen a handful of times. The genes are TRBV28 and TRBJ2-7; 9 nucleotides match TRBD1. Germline lookup yields CDR1 MDHEN and CDR2 SYDVKM. This CDR3 has 15 residues. V shed 4 bases and J 7 bases; nucleotides not matched to a gene: 11. The CDR3: CASSSQGAPTREQYF. Written as DNA, the CDR3 is TGTGCCAGCAGTTCACAGGGGGCGCCAACTCGGGAGCAGTACTTC.

This clonotype was observed a handful of times. The rearrangement uses TRBV5-1 and TRBJ2-2, with D maybe TRBD1 (6 bases). The CDR3 has 15 residues. Trimming cost V 4 bases and J 7 bases, with 17 bases left between them. Germline V lookup: CDR1 SGHRS, CDR2 YFSETQ. CDR3 nucleotides: TGCGCCAGCAGCATTGGGAACAGGGATGACGGGGAGCTGTTTTTT. Encoded protein: CASSIGNRDDGELFF.

There are many counts of this clonotype. This rearrangement joins TRBV12-3 or TRBV12-4 to TRBJ2-1; D might be TRBD2 (6 bases). Trimming pared 6 bases from V and 2 bases from J, leaving 14 bases between. The CDR3 is 15 amino acids. The CDR3 nucleotides are TGTGCCAGCAGGCCGGACGGGAGAACCTACAATGAGCAGTTCTTC. The encoded protein is CASRPDGRTYNEQFF.

This chain connects TRBV6-1 to TRBJ2-2, with D unresolved. Germline-derived CDR1 and CDR2 are MNHNS and SASEGT. Trimming removed 6 bases at V and 4 bases at J, with 12 bases between. This CDR3 contains 14 residues. The CDR3 sequence: CASSLYLGTGELFF. The CDR3 DNA reads TGTGCCAGCAGCCTATACTTGGGCACCGGGGAGCTGTTTTTT.

This clonotype occurred a few times. The rearrangement links TRBV6-1 to TRBJ2-5; tentative D call: TRBD1 (6 bases). Trimming pared 7 bases from V and 1 base from J, leaving 13 bases between. The CDR3 loop spans 14 amino acids. The germline V gene encodes CDR1 MNHNS and CDR2 SASEGT. This CDR3 reads CASTKPGAQETQYF. CDR3 in DNA: TGTGCCAGCACTAAGCCAGGGGCCCAAGAGACCCAGTACTTC.

V is TRBV5-1 and J is TRBJ2-1; possibly TRBD2 for D (5 bases). CDR1 and CDR2 from the germline V gene are SGHRS and YFSETQ. The CDR3 is 15 amino acids. V shed 1 base and J shed 5 bases, with 13 bases lying between them. The CDR3: CASSLFLAVNNEQFF. The CDR3 DNA reads TGCGCCAGCAGCTTGTTCCTAGCTGTGAACAATGAGCAGTTCTTC. Using reference TRBV5-1 and TRBJ2-1 for the parts outside the CDR3, the full variable domain is KAGVTQTPRYLIKTRGQQVTLSCSPISGHRSVSWYQQTPGQGLQFLFEYFSETQRNKGNFPGRFSGRQFSNSRSEMNVSTLELGDSALYLCASSLFLAVNNEQFFGPGTRLTVL.

This clonotype was seen only a few times. The J gene is TRBJ2-7, the V gene TRBV20-1; unclear D gene. V dropped 5 bases and J dropped 6 bases, with 11 bases sitting between them. Germline CDR1 and CDR2: DFQATT and SNEGSKA (reference sequence). This CDR3 contains 11 residues. CDR3 sequence: CSAGRGGEQYF. CDR3 bases: TGCAGTGCTGGCCGTGGCGGCGAGCAGTACTTC.

This clonotype occurred a few times. This sequence joins TRBV24-1 and TRBJ2-5; D not resolved. CDR3 length: 12 residues. CDR1 is KGHDR and CDR2 is SFDVKD in the germline V gene. The V gene lost 5 bases and the J gene lost 5 bases, with 8 bases spanning the gap. The CDR3 nucleotides are TGTGCCACCAGTGGGGATTTTGAGACCCAGTACTTC. It yields the protein CATSGDFETQYF.

The chain is built from TRBV3-1 and TRBJ2-7; D unresolved. Germline V CDR1 and CDR2: LGHDT, YNNKEL (reference sequence). CDR3 length: 14 amino acids. Trimming shortened V by 8 bases and J by 1 base, and 15 bases separated the two germline ends. The CDR3 nucleotides read TGTGCCAGCTCATCGAAGAATCGTTCCTACGAGCAGTACTTC. Encoded protein: CASSSKNRSYEQYF.

The genes are TRBV7-2 and TRBJ2-7; 10 bases are a match to TRBD2. J was trimmed by 2 bases and V by 4 bases; bases with no gene match: 8. Germline CDR1 is SGHTA and CDR2 is FQGNSA. The CDR3 consists of 16 residues. This CDR3 is CASSSPLAGGTYEQYF. The CDR3 DNA reads as TGTGCCAGCAGCTCTCCCTTAGCGGGAGGCACCTACGAGCAGTACTTC.

This clonotype was picked up many times. The chain carries TRBV3-1 and TRBJ1-6, with D unclear. V was shortened by 3 bases and J by 14 bases, with 14 bases between the two germline ends. The CDR3 length is 13 residues. Germline V gene data show CDR1 as LGHDT and CDR2 as YNNKEL (reference sequence). CDR3 bases: TGTGCCAGCAGCCAGACCCCGCGGTTGGCCCTCCACTTT. It encodes CASSQTPRLALHF.

The V and J genes are TRBV19 and TRBJ1-5; tentative D call: TRBD1 (5 bases). Germline CDR1 and CDR2: LNHDA and SQIVND (reference sequence). V was clipped by 5 bases and J by 1 base, with 12 bases between them. The CDR3 has 15 amino acids. CDR3 residues: CASSRGRGSNQPQHF. CDR3 bases: TGTGCCAGTAGTCGGGGACGGGGAAGCAATCAGCCCCAGCATTTT.

This clonotype occurred many times. This chain links TRBV21-1 with TRBJ1-2; the D call in the table, TRBD1, was not verified against the DNA. TRBV21-1 is recorded as a pseudogene. The CDR3 totals 16 residues. CDR3 amino acids: CASSKVDQGASYGYTF. CDR3 bases: TGTGCCAGCAGCAAAGTGGACCAGGGAGCCTCCTATGGCTACACCTTC.

This clonotype was seen a handful of times. The rearrangement uses TRBV28 and TRBJ2-6; TRBD2 matches at 7 bases. Trimming removed 10 bases from V and 4 bases from J; junction bases left unmatched: 4. This CDR3 comprises 13 residues. CDR1 is MDHEN, CDR2 SYDVKM, per germline. CDR3 region: CAMGGSGANVLTF. The CDR3 DNA reads as TGTGCCATGGGGGGGTCGGGGGCCAACGTCCTGACTTTC.

The chain employs TRBV5-1 and TRBJ1-4, with 7 bases aligning to TRBD1. Germline lookup yields CDR1 SGHRS and CDR2 YFSETQ. V lost 4 bases, J lost 8 bases, and 8 bases stayed unmatched. This CDR3 has 14 amino acids. CDR3 sequence: CASSVGGAGEKLFF. The CDR3 coding sequence is TGCGCCAGCAGCGTAGGGGGCGCGGGCGAAAAACTGTTTTTT.

The table lists this clonotype with many counts. The gene calls are TRBV5-5 and TRBJ1-1; D may be TRBD1 (6 bases). Per germline, CDR1 SGHKS and CDR2 YYEKEE (reference sequence). The CDR3 runs to 14 residues. Trimming took off 2 bases at V and 5 bases at J, with 13 bases between the two ends. The CDR3 DNA is TGTGCCAGCAGCTTCGGCAGGGGAGTTACTGAAGCTTTCTTT. Protein product: CASSFGRGVTEAFF.

This clonotype was counted only a few times. V and J are TRBV5-6 and TRBJ1-4; 8 bases are a match to TRBD1. CDR1 is SGHDT, CDR2 YYEEEE, per germline. The CDR3 has 14 residues. Trimming cost V 4 bases and J 10 bases; bases outside gene matches: 9. The CDR3 sequence: CASSIGQGIGKLFF. The CDR3 nucleotides are TGTGCCAGCAGCATCGGACAGGGAATAGGAAAACTGTTTTTT.

This clonotype came up many times. The chain links TRBV7-2 to TRBJ2-5; D is ambiguous. Trimming left V 3 bases short and J 6 bases short, with 11 bases between. There are 13 residues in the CDR3. Germline V gene sequence: CDR1 SGHTA, CDR2 FQGNSA. The CDR3 DNA reads as TGTGCCAGCAGCTTGGACGCCAGGAAGACCCAGTACTTC. It codes for CASSLDARKTQYF.